A single sample is the source of the 20 T cell receptor beta chains below, sequenced in a study of shared clonotypes between healthy human individuals. This table comes from immunoSEQ multiplex PCR, and its TCRdb copy is limited to in-frame clones, with some not included. The sample consists of about 480,000 clones, 60% to 80% of them appearing once. Sequencing was performed on PBMCs. Source of these receptors: a woman between 40 and 50 years old in good health. Some clones in this sample may be carry-over from other donors' samples.

V gene TRBV2 combines with J gene TRBJ2-2; D gene ambiguous. Germline V gives CDR1 SNHLY, CDR2 FYNNEI. This CDR3 has 14 amino acids. Trimming cost V 5 bases and J 6 bases, with 13 bases left between them. The DNA for the CDR3 is TGTGCCAGCAGTCCGGACCTTTGGGCCGGGGAGCTGTTTTTT. It translates to CASSPDLWAGELFF.

This rearrangement joins TRBV7-8 to TRBJ2-1; D is uncertain. Looked up from germline, CDR1 is SGHVS and CDR2 is FQNEAQ. This CDR3 contains 14 residues. V lost 1 base to trimming and J lost 0 bases, with 4 bases between them. CDR3 loop: CASSLDPSYNEQFF. The CDR3 DNA reads as TGTGCCAGCAGCTTAGATCCCTCCTACAATGAGCAGTTCTTC.

The chain combines TRBV7-8 with TRBJ2-1, with 10 nucleotides matching TRBD2. Unmatched junction bases numbered 4, after V lost 4 bases and J lost 7 bases. CDR1 and CDR2 from the germline V gene are SGHVS and FQNEAQ. This CDR3 spans 14 amino acids. Here the CDR3 reads CASSWGLARNEQFF. DNA for the CDR3: TGTGCCAGCAGCTGGGGACTAGCGAGGAATGAGCAGTTCTTC.

As to this clone: Other DNA sequences of this sample code for an identical CDR3. The V call is TRBV5-1, the J call TRBJ2-2; TRBD1 agrees at 9 bases. J lost 4 bases, V lost 5 bases, and 3 bases had no gene match. Per germline, CDR1 SGHRS and CDR2 YFSETQ. This CDR3 contains 14 residues. The CDR3 spells CASSGQGSTGELFF. In nucleotides, the CDR3 is TGCGCCAGCAGTGGACAGGGGAGCACCGGGGAGCTGTTTTTT.

The chain joins TRBV9 to TRBJ1-1; D gene unclear. CDR1 and CDR2 (germline): SGDLS, YYNGEE. CDR3 length equals 13 residues. V was shortened by 2 bases and J by 3 bases, with 8 bases between the two germline ends. DNA of the CDR3: TGTGCCAGCAGCGTCACTAAGGACACTGAAGCTTTCTTT. Its protein product is CASSVTKDTEAFF.

The chain combines TRBV7-9 with TRBJ2-3; a weak D match, TRBD2 (5 bases). Trimming took off 4 bases at V and 5 bases at J, with 10 bases between the two ends. This CDR3 is built from 13 residues. Germline CDR1 is SEHNR and CDR2 is FQNEAQ (reference sequence). The CDR3 coding sequence is TGTGCCAGCAGCTCCAGCGGAGAAGATACGCAGTATTTT. This translates into CASSSSGEDTQYF. The entire variable domain, with the rest obtained from reference TRBV7-9 and TRBJ2-3, is as follows: DTGVSQNPRHKITKRGQNVTFRCDPISEHNRLYWYRQTLGQGPEFLTYFQNEAQLEKSRLLSDRFSAERPKGSFSTLEIQRTEQGDSAMYLCASSSSGEDTQYFGPGTRLTVL.

The chain joins TRBV18 to TRBJ1-1; D gene uncertain. Germline CDR1 and CDR2: KGHSH and LQKENI. Trimming left V 4 bases short and J 1 base short, with 13 bases between. The CDR3 has 15 residues. DNA for the CDR3: TGTGCCAGCTCACAAGGTGTGGTGGAGAACACTGAAGCTTTCTTT. It specifies CASSQGVVENTEAFF.

This clone was seen more than once but under ten times. The rearrangement uses TRBV2 and TRBJ1-1; TRBD1 is a possible D gene (5 bases). There are 14 residues in the CDR3. Germline-derived CDR1 and CDR2 are SNHLY and FYNNEI. V lost 3 bases and J lost 1, with 9 bases in between. The CDR3 coding sequence is TGTGCCAGCAGTGAGCAGGGATCGAACACTGAAGCTTTCTTT. Its translation: CASSEQGSNTEAFF.

The chain links TRBV6-1 to TRBJ2-7, with a tentative D call TRBD2 (7 bases). The CDR3 is made up of 15 amino acids. CDR1 is MNHNS, CDR2 SASEGT, per germline. The V end was cut by 5 bases, the J end by 7 bases, with 21 bases between. The CDR3 nucleotides read TGTGCCAGCAGTCGACGGGCGGGGGCTCCTGGGGAGCAGTACTTC. This codes for CASSRRAGAPGEQYF.

V is TRBV7-2 and J is TRBJ2-3; 7 bases are a match to TRBD2. CDR3 size: 16 residues. CDR1 and CDR2 (germline): SGHTA, FQGNSA. V lost 1 base and J lost 3; bases outside the gene matches: 7. The CDR3 DNA is TGTGCCAGCAGCTTAGTTTGGACGGGGGGAACAGATACGCAGTATTTT. Its translation is CASSLVWTGGTDTQYF.

Only one count was recorded for this clone. The chain is built from TRBV6-1 and TRBJ1-1; D is undetermined. V lost 2 bases and J lost 6, with 13 bases in between. Looked up from germline, CDR1 is MNHNS and CDR2 is SASEGT. The CDR3 has 14 residues. The CDR3 reads CASSENTGSAEAFF. CDR3 in DNA: TGTGCCAGCAGTGAAAATACCGGGAGCGCTGAAGCTTTCTTT.

The chain carries TRBV9 and TRBJ1-3, with D unresolved. V lost 0 bases and J 1 base, leaving 11 bases between the germline ends. The length of the CDR3 is 16 residues. Looked up from germline, CDR1 is SGDLS and CDR2 is YYNGEE. DNA for the CDR3: TGTGCCAGCAGCGTAGGGTATGCTCGATCTGGAAACACCATATATTTT. Amino acid sequence: CASSVGYARSGNTIYF.

The chain combines TRBV19 with TRBJ1-2, with TRBD1 identical over 7 bases. CDR1 is LNHDA, CDR2 SQIVND, per germline (reference sequence). The CDR3 has 13 residues. V was clipped by 5 bases and J by 3 bases; unmatched bases: 3. Here the CDR3 reads CASSATGDYGYTF. For the CDR3, the DNA is TGTGCCAGTAGTGCCACAGGGGACTATGGCTACACCTTC.

The chain employs TRBV7-3 and TRBJ2-1; 9 bases align to TRBD2. This CDR3 has 16 amino acids. Germline V gene sequence: CDR1 SGHTA, CDR2 FQGTGA. V trimming: 2 bases; J trimming: 7 bases; junction bases outside the gene matches: 9. CDR3 nucleotide sequence: TGTGCCAGCAGCTTACAAGGGTCTAGCGGGAATAATGAGCAGTTCTTC. Translation: CASSLQGSSGNNEQFF.

This chain joins TRBV27 and TRBJ2-1; D call uncertain. Germline CDR1 is MNHEY and CDR2 is SMNVEV (reference sequence). Trimming shortened V by 5 bases and J by 8 bases, and 13 bases separated the two germline ends. CDR3 length equals 13 residues. Here the CDR3 DNA reads TGTGCCAGCAGTCAGCGACAACCGGATGAGCAGTTCTTC. It translates to CASSQRQPDEQFF.

This clone was detected only a few times. The chain combines TRBV19 with TRBJ1-1; D gene uncertain. The V gene's germline CDR1 is LNHDA and CDR2 SQIVND (reference sequence). The CDR3 is made up of 15 amino acids. V shed 5 bases and J shed 7 bases, with 20 bases lying between them. The CDR3 region is CASSPSDRPRGEAFF. For the CDR3, the DNA is TGTGCCAGTAGTCCTTCTGACCGGCCCCGCGGTGAAGCTTTCTTT. Using reference TRBV19 and TRBJ1-1 for the parts outside the CDR3, the full variable domain is DGGITQSPKYLFRKEGQNVTLSCEQNLNHDAMYWYRQDPGQGLRLIYYSQIVNDFQKGDIAEGYSVSREKKESFPLTVTSAQKNPTAFYLCASSPSDRPRGEAFFGQGTRLTVV.

The chain recombines TRBV18 with TRBJ2-7, with TRBD1 as a possible D gene (5 bases). The length of the CDR3 is 13 residues. In germline, CDR1 is KGHSH, CDR2 LQKENI. V was cut by 0 bases and J by 5 bases, with 8 bases left in between. CDR3 residues: CASSPPSRDEQYF. Here the CDR3 DNA reads TGTGCCAGCTCACCACCTTCCAGGGACGAGCAGTACTTC. Together with reference TRBV18 and TRBJ2-7, the CDR3 gives the full variable domain: NAGVMQNPRHLVRRRGQEARLRCSPMKGHSHVYWYRQLPEEGLKFMVYLQKENIIDESGMPKERFSAEFPKEGPSILRIQQVVRGDSAAYFCASSPPSRDEQYFGPGTRLTVT.

The chain links TRBV11-2 to TRBJ2-3, with TRBD2 matching over 8 bases. V dropped 5 bases and J dropped 7; count of bases not matched to a gene: 11. The germline CDR1 and CDR2 sequences are SGHAT and FQNNGV. The CDR3 length is 15 residues. CDR3 DNA: TGTGCCAGCAGCCCCCTGTCGGGGGGGCAGAATACGCAGTATTTT. It codes for CASSPLSGGQNTQYF.

V usage is TRBV10-2 and J usage is TRBJ2-2; D gene unclear. Looked up from germline, CDR1 is WSHSY and CDR2 is SAAADI. The ends were cut back, 2 bases at V and 2 bases at J, with 3 bases in the middle. CDR3 length: 13 amino acids. This CDR3 reads CASSEVNTGELFF. The CDR3, as DNA: TGCGCCAGCAGTGAGGTCAACACCGGGGAGCTGTTTTTT.

The rearrangement uses TRBV11-3 and TRBJ2-3; 8 bases line up with TRBD1. Germline loops: CDR1 SGHNT, CDR2 YENEEA. V lost 1 base and J lost 13; bases outside the gene matches: 7. The CDR3 spans 13 residues. CDR3 in DNA: TGTGCCAGCAGCTTAGGGGCAGGGGGCTACGAGTATTTT. Its translation: CASSLGAGGYEYF.